This T cell receptor (beta chain) was identified during a study of T cells in Graves' hyperthyroidism and ophthalmopathy. Study-level results: Classification by a 13 V-J model distinguished ophthalmopathy from stable hyperthyroidism. Appearing also in blood were most of the thyroid clonotypes expanded above 0.001.

The CDR3 runs to 14 residues. The germline V gene has CDR1 SGHTA and CDR2 FQGNSA. The V end was cut by 4 bases, the J end by 4 bases, with 11 bases between. This clonotype was seen many times. Its antigen is still unknown. It was considered stable Graves' hyperthyroidism when ophthalmopathy did not progress within 18 months. Amplified TCR beta CDR3 regions derived from RNA transcripts. HTBI primers drove first-round RT-PCR of the TCR CDR3. TCRdb called the multiplex PCR reads again in MiXCR, with one record for every CDR3 protein. The table includes around 800,000 distinct CDR3 sequences, more than 30% detected once.

The origin of this receptor is a man younger than 35 with Graves' hyperthyroidism. V is TRBV7-2 and J is TRBJ1-3; maybe TRBD1 (5 bases). The sequenced sample consisted of blood. DNA for the CDR3: TGTGCCAGCAGCTCCGGGACGGGAGGAAACACCATATATTTT. Translating it yields CASSSGTGGNTIYF.